This T cell receptor beta chain was captured by sequencing in a study of Graves' ophthalmopathy and Graves' hyperthyroidism. Study-level findings and limits: The blood repertoire also included most expanded thyroid clonotypes above 0.001 frequency. Distinction of ophthalmopathy from stable hyperthyroidism by a 13-signature model reached roughly 87% sensitivity and roughly 81% specificity.

Turning to this clonotype: What it recognizes is unknown.

The CDR3 loop spans 17 amino acids. Germline V lookup: CDR1 MNHEY, CDR2 SVGAGI. The V segment lost 0 bases and the J segment 3 bases; nucleotides outside the gene matches: 3. The study amplified TCR beta CDR3 regions using RNA transcripts. First-round RT-PCR employed HTBI primers, with a second-round multiplex PCR after it. TCRdb re-analysed the multiplex PCR reads in MiXCR, keeping a single row per CDR3 protein. The sample has 650,000 to 800,000 distinct CDR3 sequences, about 41% seen once; the top ten hold roughly 3.5%. Material: peripheral blood. The chain links TRBV6-5 to TRBJ1-4, with 11 bases matching TRBD1. This TCR was recovered from an adult man with Graves' ophthalmopathy. CDR3 sequence (DNA): TGTGCCAGCAGTTACTCCCGGGACAGGGGGTCTAATGAAAAACTGTTTTTT. Protein product: CASSYSRDRGSNEKLFF.